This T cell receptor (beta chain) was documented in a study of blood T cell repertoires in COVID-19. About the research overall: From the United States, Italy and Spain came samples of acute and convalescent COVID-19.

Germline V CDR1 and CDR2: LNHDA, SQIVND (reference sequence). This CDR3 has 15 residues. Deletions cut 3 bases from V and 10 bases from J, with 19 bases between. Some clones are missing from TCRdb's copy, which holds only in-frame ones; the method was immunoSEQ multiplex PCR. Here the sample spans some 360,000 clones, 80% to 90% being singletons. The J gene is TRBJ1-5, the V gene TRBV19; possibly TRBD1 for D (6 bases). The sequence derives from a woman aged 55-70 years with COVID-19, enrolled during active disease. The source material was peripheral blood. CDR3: CASSMAGGGYDPQHF. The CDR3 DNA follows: TGTGCCAGTAGTATGGCGGGGGGCGGGTATGACCCCCAGCATTTT.